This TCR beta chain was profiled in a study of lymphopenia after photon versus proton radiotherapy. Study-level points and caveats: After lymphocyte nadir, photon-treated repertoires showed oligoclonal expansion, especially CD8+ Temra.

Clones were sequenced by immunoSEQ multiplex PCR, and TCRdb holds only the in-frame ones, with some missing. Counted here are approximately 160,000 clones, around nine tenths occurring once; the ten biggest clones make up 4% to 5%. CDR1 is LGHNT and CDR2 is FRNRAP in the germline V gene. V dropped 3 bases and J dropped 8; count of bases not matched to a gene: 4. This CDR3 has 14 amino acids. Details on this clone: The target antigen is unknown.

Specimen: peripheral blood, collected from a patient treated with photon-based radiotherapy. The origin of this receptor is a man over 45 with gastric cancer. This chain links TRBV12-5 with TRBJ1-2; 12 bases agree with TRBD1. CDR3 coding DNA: TGTGCTAGTGGTTTCCCGGGGACAGGGGGCGGCTACACCTTC. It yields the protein CASGFPGTGGGYTF.